Below, one TCR beta chain is given with its context. Its antigen is not known. Next came a second PCR, run for roughly 7 to 12 cycles, which used a sample-barcoded 5' primer along with a J-beta primer mix. TCRdb redid the calling of the 5' RACE reads with MiXCR, one entry per CDR3 protein. The table has about 680,000 distinct CDR3 sequences, roughly 50% seen once. The record originates from a study of blood T cells in healthy people across ages. Overall study results and limits: Long-lived and aged donors differed, with more naive CD4+ cells and higher diversity in the long-lived.

Germline-derived CDR1 and CDR2 are SGHTA and FQGNSA. V shed 5 bases, J shed 1 base, and the junction held 8 bases outside the gene matches. The CDR3 runs 15 residues. The clonotype comes from a woman in her sixties or seventies in good health. The chain is built from TRBV7-2 and TRBJ2-7; TRBD1 agrees at 7 bases. The sample was blood. The DNA of the CDR3 is TGTGCCAGCAGCCAGGGGGACAGACCGTCCTACGAGCAGTACTTC. Translating gives CASSQGDRPSYEQYF. Full variable domain (missing parts from reference TRBV7-2 and TRBJ2-7): GAGVSQSPSNKVTEKGKDVELRCDPISGHTALYWYRQSLGQGLEFLIYFQGNSAPDKSGLPSDRFSAERTGGSVSTLTIQRTQQEDSAVYLCASSQGDRPSYEQYFGPGTRLTVT.